The clone carrying this T cell receptor (beta chain) was counted many times. This specimen comes from a study of human T cells and chemical hapten exposure. Germline V lookup: CDR1 MNHEY, CDR2 SMNVEV (reference sequence). V lost 2 bases and J 0 bases, leaving 11 bases between the germline ends. This CDR3 spans 15 amino acids. TCRdb passed the RACE reads through MiXCR, listing each CDR3 protein once. The data contain tens of thousands of distinct CDR3 sequences, roughly 12% of them seen just once; the ten biggest clones take up 1.5% to 2%. Time point: pre-sensitization, week 0. The sample's treatment: therapeutic diphenylcyclopropenone sensitization with weekly scalp DPC. From whole blood left unfractionated, total RNA was extracted.

The TCR sequence derives from a middle-aged woman with alopecia areata. Some clones in this sample may be carry-over from other donors' samples. The sequences come from whole blood, collected in connection with sensitization to the hapten diphenylcyclopropenone (DPC). The chain has TRBV27 and TRBJ2-7; D tentatively fits TRBD1 or TRBD2 (5 bases each). For the CDR3, the DNA is TGTGCCAGCAGTTTAGGAGAGGGGCTCTCCTACGAGCAGTACTTC. Translated, it gives CASSLGEGLSYEQYF.